The T cell receptor beta chain under discussion was sequenced for a study of cytomegalovirus exposure and HLA in healthy donors. Overall study context: T cells numbering about 180 million yielded more than 100 million unique TCR beta sequences in an earlier analysis. Study-wide results and caveats: Researchers catalogued 164 TCR beta chains as cytomegalovirus-associated.

Concerning this clone: Antigen specificity is unknown.

The germline V gene encodes CDR1 SEHNR and CDR2 FQNEAQ (reference sequence). The CDR3 totals 15 residues. Trimming cost V 2 bases and J 5 bases; bases outside gene matches: 2. PCR primers comprised 60 Vbeta and 13 Jbeta primers. Method: immunoSEQ multiplex PCR; TCRdb's copy keeps in-frame clones and lacks some. The profile covers approximately 120,000 clones, with about 78% appearing a single time and more than 0.95% taken by the ten largest. When sampled, the donors appeared nominally healthy, though they likely had unrecorded immune exposures. The TCR comes from a man aged 50 to 59 in good health and CMV-seronegative. Sequenced: PBMCs. The chain carries TRBV7-9 and TRBJ2-2, with 10 nucleotides matching TRBD2. The CDR3: CASSLLAGATGELFF. The CDR3 coding sequence is TGTGCCAGCAGCTTACTAGCGGGAGCAACCGGGGAGCTGTTTTTT.